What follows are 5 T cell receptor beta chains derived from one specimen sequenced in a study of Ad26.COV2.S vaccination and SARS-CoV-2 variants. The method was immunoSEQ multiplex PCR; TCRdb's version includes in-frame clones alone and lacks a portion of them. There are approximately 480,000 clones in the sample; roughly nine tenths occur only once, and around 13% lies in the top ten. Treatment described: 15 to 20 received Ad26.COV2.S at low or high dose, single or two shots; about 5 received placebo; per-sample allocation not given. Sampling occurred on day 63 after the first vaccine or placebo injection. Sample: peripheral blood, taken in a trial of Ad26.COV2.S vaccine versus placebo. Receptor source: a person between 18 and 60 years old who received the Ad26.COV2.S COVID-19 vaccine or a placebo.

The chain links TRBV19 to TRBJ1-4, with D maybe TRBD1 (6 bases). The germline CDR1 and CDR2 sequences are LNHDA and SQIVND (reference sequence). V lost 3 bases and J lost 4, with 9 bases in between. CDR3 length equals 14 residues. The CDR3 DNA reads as TGTGCCAGTAGTATTGGAGGGGGTAATGAAAAACTGTTTTTT. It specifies CASSIGGGNEKLFF.

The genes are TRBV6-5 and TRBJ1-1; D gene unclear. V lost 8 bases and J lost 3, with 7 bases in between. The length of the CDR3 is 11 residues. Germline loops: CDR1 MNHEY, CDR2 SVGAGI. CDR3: CASVLYTEAFF. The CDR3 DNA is TGTGCCAGCGTACTCTACACTGAAGCTTTCTTT.

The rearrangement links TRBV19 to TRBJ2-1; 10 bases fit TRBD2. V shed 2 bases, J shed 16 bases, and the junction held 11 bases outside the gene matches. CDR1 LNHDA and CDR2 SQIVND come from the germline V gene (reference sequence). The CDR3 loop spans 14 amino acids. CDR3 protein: CASSIQREGSRIFF. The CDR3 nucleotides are TGTGCCAGTAGTATACAGCGGGAGGGCTCCCGCATATTCTTC. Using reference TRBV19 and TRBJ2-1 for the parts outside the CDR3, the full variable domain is DGGITQSPKYLFRKEGQNVTLSCEQNLNHDAMYWYRQDPGQGLRLIYYSQIVNDFQKGDIAEGYSVSREKKESFPLTVTSAQKNPTAFYLCASSIQREGSRIFFGPGTRLTVL.

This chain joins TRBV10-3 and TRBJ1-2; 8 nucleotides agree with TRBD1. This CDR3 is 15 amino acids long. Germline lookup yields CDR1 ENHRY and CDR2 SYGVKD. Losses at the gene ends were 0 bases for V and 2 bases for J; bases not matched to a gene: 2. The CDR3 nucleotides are TGTGCCATCAGTGAGTCGTGGACAGGGAACTATGGCTACACCTTC. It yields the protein CAISESWTGNYGYTF.

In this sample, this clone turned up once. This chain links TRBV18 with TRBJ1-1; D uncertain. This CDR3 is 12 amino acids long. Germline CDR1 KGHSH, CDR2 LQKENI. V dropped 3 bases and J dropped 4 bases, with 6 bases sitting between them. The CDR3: CASSPAFTEAFF. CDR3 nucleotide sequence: TGTGCCAGCTCACCGGCCTTCACTGAAGCTTTCTTT.